The clone carrying this T cell receptor (beta chain) appeared a few times. No antigen is known for it. The data were obtained in a study of T-cell memory formation after mild COVID-19. Overall study findings and caveats: Clones contracting across day 15 to 85 had a balanced CD4/CD8 profile; later expanding clones leaned CD4+. Researchers could not confirm that second-wave clones peaking on day 37 targeted SARS-CoV-2.

The CDR3 spans 14 residues. The junction had 6 bases not matched to a gene; V was cut back by 2 bases and J by 9 bases. Germline values: CDR1 SGHRS, CDR2 YFSETQ. TCRdb called the 5' RACE reads again in MiXCR, with one record for every CDR3 protein. Among a few hundred thousand distinct CDR3 sequences listed, about a fifth were seen once. V usage is TRBV5-1 and J usage is TRBJ2-1; 9 nucleotides agree with TRBD1. Material for sequencing was PBMCs or a T cell subset sorted from them (not recorded which). This TCR was recovered from an adult woman who had mild COVID-19 (a few samples of this study predate the infection). Cell type and time point are not known. Here the CDR3 reads CASSLQDRGFEQFF. The CDR3 DNA reads TGCGCCAGCAGCTTACAGGACAGGGGCTTTGAGCAGTTCTTC.